One and the same sample provided the 23 T cell receptor beta chains below, sequenced in a study of CD8 T cells in ankylosing spondylitis. One entry per CDR3 protein results from TCRdb running MiXCR on the 5' RACE reads. This table holds over 100,000 distinct CDR3 sequences, around 7% found once. The sequenced sample consisted of blood, either unsorted or a sorted T cell fraction (not recorded which). All receptors derive from a male donor with ankylosing spondylitis or in good health (not recorded which).

This clonotype has ten or more counts. This rearrangement joins TRBV28 to TRBJ2-3; a weak D match, TRBD2 (6 bases). Per germline, CDR1 MDHEN and CDR2 SYDVKM. V was cut by 7 bases and J by 4 bases, with 18 bases left in between. The CDR3 covers 15 residues. The CDR3 spells CASTAAGLGSDTQYF. The CDR3, as DNA: TGTGCCAGCACCGCTGCGGGATTAGGCTCAGATACGCAGTATTTT.

V gene TRBV7-2 combines with J gene TRBJ2-3; the D is unclear. The CDR3 contains 12 residues. CDR1 SGHTA and CDR2 FQGNSA come from the germline V gene. V was trimmed by 5 bases and J by 8 bases, leaving 11 bases between them. CDR3 DNA: TGTGCCAGCAGCCCCCGCGGTGGTACGCAGTATTTT. This gives the protein CASSPRGGTQYF.

This clonotype was found many times. V is TRBV29-1 and J is TRBJ2-3, with 8 bases identical to TRBD1. With 4 bases clipped from V and 3 bases from J, the junction kept 6 bases outside the gene matches. Germline V gives CDR1 SQVTM, CDR2 ANQGSEA. The CDR3 has 14 amino acids. The CDR3 DNA sequence: TGCAGCGTTGCCCCCCAGGGGGCAACAGATACGCAGTATTTT. This sequence encodes CSVAPQGATDTQYF.

This clonotype showed up many times. The chain recombines TRBV20-1 with TRBJ2-3; tentatively, D is TRBD2 (5 bases). V dropped 3 bases and J dropped 4 bases, with 8 bases sitting between them. The CDR3 runs to 12 residues. The germline gives CDR1 DFQATT, CDR2 SNEGSKA (reference sequence). CDR3 region: CSASGVSDTQYF. CDR3 DNA sequence: TGCAGTGCTAGCGGGGTGTCAGATACGCAGTATTTT.

This clonotype occurred many times. This rearrangement joins TRBV3-1 to TRBJ2-7; 10 nucleotides agree with TRBD2. CDR3 length: 16 residues. Looked up from germline, CDR1 is LGHDT and CDR2 is YNNKEL (reference sequence). Trimming cost V 3 bases and J 0 bases; bases outside gene matches: 5. CDR3 bases: TGTGCCAGCAGCCATCGCGGACTAGCGGCCTCCTACGAGCAGTACTTC. Amino acid sequence: CASSHRGLAASYEQYF.

The chain combines TRBV5-1 with TRBJ2-5; D is perhaps TRBD1 or TRBD2 (5 bases each). Germline CDR1 and CDR2: SGHRS and YFSETQ. V gave up 4 bases and J gave up 0 bases, with 16 bases separating them. This CDR3 is 16 amino acids long. CDR3 nucleotide sequence: TGCGCCAGCAGCGGGGGAAACGGGAAGTACCAAGAGACCCAGTACTTC. This sequence encodes CASSGGNGKYQETQYF.

By share, this clonotype counts as medium-sized. The V call is TRBV9, the J call TRBJ2-3; 12 bases match TRBD2. This CDR3 has 16 residues. The V and J ends lost 4 bases and 5 bases, in that order; junction bases with no gene match: 8. The V gene's germline CDR1 is SGDLS and CDR2 YYNGEE. The CDR3 protein is CASSPLAGGPVDTQYF. DNA for the CDR3: TGTGCCAGCAGCCCCCTAGCGGGGGGGCCAGTAGATACGCAGTATTTT.

In its sample, this clonotype was seen many times. V is TRBV5-6 and J is TRBJ2-3; D may be TRBD2 (5 bases). The CDR3 is made up of 12 amino acids. V lost 6 bases and J 6 bases, leaving 11 bases between the germline ends. The V gene's germline CDR1 is SGHDT and CDR2 YYEEEE. CDR3 in amino acids: CASTLWEDTQYF. The CDR3 bases are TGTGCCAGCACGCTATGGGAGGATACGCAGTATTTT.

This clonotype was picked up many times. The V and J genes are TRBV14 and TRBJ2-6, with TRBD1 identical over 9 bases. V lost 3 bases to trimming and J lost 2 bases; unmatched junction nucleotides: 11. CDR1 SGHDN and CDR2 FVKESK come from the germline V gene. The CDR3 is 19 amino acids. Here the CDR3 DNA reads TGTGCCAGCAGCCAGGGCCCCTTTACAGGGGGCCCTGGGGCCAACGTCCTGACTTTC. Protein: CASSQGPFTGGPGANVLTF.

This clonotype was seen ten or more times. V usage is TRBV5-1 and J usage is TRBJ2-1; the match to TRBD1 covers 8 bases. Germline-derived CDR1 and CDR2 are SGHRS and YFSETQ. V gave up 4 bases and J gave up 7 bases; unmatched junction bases: 10. This CDR3 has 15 residues. This chain's CDR3 is CASSTGQGMGNEQFF. The CDR3 nucleotides read TGCGCCAGCAGCACAGGACAGGGAATGGGTAATGAGCAGTTCTTC.

There are many counts of this clonotype. The gene calls are TRBV24-1 and TRBJ2-3; a possible D gene is TRBD2 (6 bases). Germline CDR1 is KGHDR and CDR2 is SFDVKD. V gave up 3 bases and J gave up 8 bases, with 14 bases separating them. CDR3 length: 14 residues. The CDR3 reads CATSDEGTPATQYF. The CDR3 nucleotides read TGTGCCACCAGTGATGAAGGGACTCCCGCTACGCAGTATTTT.

The chain uses TRBV27 and TRBJ2-7; TRBD2 might be the D (7 bases). The germline gives CDR1 MNHEY, CDR2 SMNVEV (reference sequence). The CDR3 length is 16 residues. V lost 4 bases to trimming and J lost 2 bases, with 18 bases between them. The CDR3 protein is CASSSRAGAATYEQYF. For the CDR3, the DNA is TGTGCCAGCAGTTCCCGGGCGGGGGCCGCGACCTACGAGCAGTACTTC.

This clonotype was observed at least ten times. V gene TRBV3-1 combines with J gene TRBJ1-6; D is undetermined. The CDR3 is 12 amino acids. Trimming stripped 4 bases from V and 8 bases from J, with 6 bases between. Germline CDR1 is LGHDT and CDR2 is YNNKEL (reference sequence). The CDR3 sequence is CASSPMDSPLHF. CDR3 sequence (DNA): TGTGCCAGCAGCCCTATGGATTCACCCCTCCACTTT.

This clonotype was recorded many times. CDR3 DNA sequence: TGTGCCAGCAGCTTTAGTCTTGAGCAGTTCTTC. Protein product: CASSFSLEQFF. J is TRBJ2-1 and V is TRBV5-6; D gene uncertain. V gave up 2 bases and J gave up 9 bases, with 6 bases separating them. The CDR3 runs 11 residues. Germline loops: CDR1 SGHDT, CDR2 YYEEEE.

The sample holds many counts of this clonotype. This chain connects TRBV12-3 or TRBV12-4 to TRBJ1-1; the D is unclear. Trimming pared 3 bases from V and 4 bases from J, leaving 9 bases between. The CDR3 extends over 13 amino acids. The chain's CDR3 is CASSFILATEAFF. The CDR3 bases are TGTGCCAGCAGTTTTATCCTGGCCACTGAAGCTTTCTTT.

As regards this clonotype: Possible read error: a much larger clone is one base away. V is TRBV20-1 and J is TRBJ2-5; D may be TRBD2 (6 bases). The V and J ends lost 7 bases and 7 bases respectively, with 19 bases between them. The CDR3 extends over 13 amino acids. Germline V gives CDR1 DFQATT, CDR2 SNEGSKA (reference sequence). The DNA for the CDR3 is TGCAGTGGCAAACCCGGCGGGGTTGGGACCCAGTACTTC. The encoded protein is CSGKPGGVGTQYF.

The table lists this clonotype with many counts. The genes are TRBV3-1 and TRBJ1-2, with a tentative D call TRBD1 (5 bases). V lost 4 bases to trimming and J lost 1 base, with 13 bases between them. Germline-derived CDR1 and CDR2 are LGHDT and YNNKEL (reference sequence). The CDR3 covers 15 residues. The chain's CDR3 is CASSPRGGINYGYTF. The CDR3 coding sequence is TGTGCCAGCAGCCCCCGCGGGGGGATTAACTATGGCTACACCTTC.

At least ten counts were recorded for this clonotype. J is TRBJ2-2 and V is TRBV24-1; no clear D gene. Germline CDR1 KGHDR, CDR2 SFDVKD. V was trimmed by 0 bases and J by 5 bases, leaving 0 bases between them. CDR3 size: 12 residues. The CDR3 here is CATSDLTGELFF. DNA of the CDR3: TGTGCCACCAGTGATTTGACCGGGGAGCTGTTTTTT.

The sample holds many counts of this clonotype. CDR3: CASSAAGATDTQYF. CDR3 sequence (DNA): TGTGCCAGCAGCGCAGCGGGGGCCACAGATACGCAGTATTTT. The chain links TRBV9 to TRBJ2-3; 8 positions agree with TRBD2. CDR1 SGDLS and CDR2 YYNGEE come from the germline V gene. J was trimmed by 2 bases and V by 3 bases; bases with no gene match: 2. The CDR3 contains 14 residues.

This clonotype was found a few times. This may stem from a read error, because a much larger clone lies one nucleotide away. J is TRBJ2-1 and V is TRBV3-1, with TRBD2 matching over 10 bases. Germline CDR1 is LGHDT and CDR2 is YNNKEL (reference sequence). The CDR3 covers 17 residues. This chain's CDR3 is CATSRVVAGGVGNEQFF. CDR3 bases: TGTGCCACCAGCCGAGTGGTAGCGGGAGGTGTTGGCAATGAGCAGTTCTTC.

The rearrangement joins TRBV23-1 to TRBJ2-7; D perhaps matches TRBD2 (6 bases). TRBV23-1 is an open reading frame, and its role is uncertain. V lost 2 bases, J lost 6 bases, and 14 bases lay in between. The CDR3 extends over 14 amino acids. DNA for the CDR3: TGCGCCAGCAGTCAAGGGGGGTTCTCTACCGAGCAGTACTTC. The encoded protein is CASSQGGFSTEQYF.

The chain uses TRBV20-1 and TRBJ2-2, with D uncertain. The CDR3 runs to 15 residues. Trimming pared 2 bases from V and 1 base from J, leaving 11 bases between. The germline V gene has CDR1 DFQATT and CDR2 SNEGSKA (reference sequence). The CDR3 sequence: CSARRTPVNTGELFF. DNA for the CDR3: TGCAGTGCTAGACGGACCCCAGTGAACACCGGGGAGCTGTTTTTT.

The V gene is TRBV29-1, the J gene TRBJ2-7; 8 nucleotides line up with TRBD2. V dropped 7 bases and J dropped 5; count of bases not matched to a gene: 7. Germline V gene data show CDR1 as SQVTM and CDR2 as ANQGSEA. The CDR3 consists of 12 residues. The CDR3 spells CSAREGRNEQYF. In nucleotides, the CDR3 is TGCAGCGCACGGGAGGGCCGCAACGAGCAGTACTTC.